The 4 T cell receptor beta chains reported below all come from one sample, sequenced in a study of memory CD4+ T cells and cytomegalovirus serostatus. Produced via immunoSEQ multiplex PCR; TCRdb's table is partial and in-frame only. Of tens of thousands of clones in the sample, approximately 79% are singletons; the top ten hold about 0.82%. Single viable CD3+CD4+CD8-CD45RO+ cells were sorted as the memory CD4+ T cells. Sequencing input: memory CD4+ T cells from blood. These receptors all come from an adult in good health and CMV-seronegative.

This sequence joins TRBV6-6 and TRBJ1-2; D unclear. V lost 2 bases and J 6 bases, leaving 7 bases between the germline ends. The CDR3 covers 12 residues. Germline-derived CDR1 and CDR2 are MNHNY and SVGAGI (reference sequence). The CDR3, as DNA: TGTGCCAGCAGTTACCGGGCGAATGGCTACACCTTC. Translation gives CASSYRANGYTF.

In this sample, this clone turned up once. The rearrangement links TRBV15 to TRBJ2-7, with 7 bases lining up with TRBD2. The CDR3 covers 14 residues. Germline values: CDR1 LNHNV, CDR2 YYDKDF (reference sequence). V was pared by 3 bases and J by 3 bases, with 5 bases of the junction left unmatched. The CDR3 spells CATSRGGTYYEQYF. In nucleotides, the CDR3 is TGTGCCACCAGCAGGGGGGGGACCTACTACGAGCAGTACTTC.

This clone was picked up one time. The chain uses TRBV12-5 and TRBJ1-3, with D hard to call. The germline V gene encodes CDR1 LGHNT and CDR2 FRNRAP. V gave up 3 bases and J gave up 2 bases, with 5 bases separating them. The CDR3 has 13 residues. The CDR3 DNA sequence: TGTGCTAGTGGTTTCTCGACTGGAAACACCATATATTTT. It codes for CASGFSTGNTIYF.

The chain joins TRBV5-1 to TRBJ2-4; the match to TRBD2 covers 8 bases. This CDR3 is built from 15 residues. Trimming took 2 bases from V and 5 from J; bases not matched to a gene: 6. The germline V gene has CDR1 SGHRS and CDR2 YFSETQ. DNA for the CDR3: TGCGCCAGCAGCTTCAGAGCGGGGGAGGAAAACATTCAGTACTTC. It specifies CASSFRAGEENIQYF.